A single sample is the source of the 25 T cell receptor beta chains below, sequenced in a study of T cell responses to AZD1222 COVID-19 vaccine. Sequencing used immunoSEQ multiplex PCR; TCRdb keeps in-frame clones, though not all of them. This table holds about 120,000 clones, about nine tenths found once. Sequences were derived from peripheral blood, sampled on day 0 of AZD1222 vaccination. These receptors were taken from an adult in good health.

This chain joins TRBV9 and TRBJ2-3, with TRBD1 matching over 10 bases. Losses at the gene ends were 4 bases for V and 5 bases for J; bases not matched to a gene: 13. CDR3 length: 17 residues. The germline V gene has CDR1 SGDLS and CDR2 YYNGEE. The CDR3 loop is CASSLRTGGYGGDTQYF. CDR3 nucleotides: TGTGCCAGCAGCCTAAGGACAGGGGGGTACGGGGGAGATACGCAGTATTTT.

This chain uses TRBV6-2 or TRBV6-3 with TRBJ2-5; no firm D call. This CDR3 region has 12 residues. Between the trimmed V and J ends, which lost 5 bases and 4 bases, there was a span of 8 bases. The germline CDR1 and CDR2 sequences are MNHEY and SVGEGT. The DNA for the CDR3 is TGTGCCAGCAGTCGGGTTCTAGAGACCCAGTACTTC. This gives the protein CASSRVLETQYF.

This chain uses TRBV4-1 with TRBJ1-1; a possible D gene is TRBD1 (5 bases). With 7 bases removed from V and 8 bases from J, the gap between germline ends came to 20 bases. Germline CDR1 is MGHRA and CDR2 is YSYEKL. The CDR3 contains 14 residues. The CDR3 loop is CASNFGGWGEEAFF. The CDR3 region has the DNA TGCGCCAGCAATTTTGGGGGTTGGGGGGAGGAAGCTTTCTTT.

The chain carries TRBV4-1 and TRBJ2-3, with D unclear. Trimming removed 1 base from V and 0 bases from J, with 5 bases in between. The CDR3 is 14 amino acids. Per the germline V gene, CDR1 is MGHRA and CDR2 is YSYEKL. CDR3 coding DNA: TGCGCCAGCAGCCAAGGGTTGAGCACAGATACGCAGTATTTT. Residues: CASSQGLSTDTQYF.

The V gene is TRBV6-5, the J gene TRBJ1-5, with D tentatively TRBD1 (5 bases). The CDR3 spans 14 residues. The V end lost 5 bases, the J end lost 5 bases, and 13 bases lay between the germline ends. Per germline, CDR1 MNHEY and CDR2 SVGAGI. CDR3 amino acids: CASSQSGVHQPQHF. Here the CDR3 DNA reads TGTGCCAGCAGTCAATCGGGGGTCCATCAGCCCCAGCATTTT.

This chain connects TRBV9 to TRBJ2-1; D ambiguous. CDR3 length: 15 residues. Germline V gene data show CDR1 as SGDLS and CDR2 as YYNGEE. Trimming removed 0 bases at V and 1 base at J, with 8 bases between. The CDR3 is CASSVEGQSYNEQFF. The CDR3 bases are TGTGCCAGCAGCGTAGAGGGCCAGTCCTACAATGAGCAGTTCTTC. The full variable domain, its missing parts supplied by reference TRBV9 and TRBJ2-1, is DSGVTQTPKHLITATGQRVTLRCSPRSGDLSVYWYQQSLDQGLQFLIQYYNGEERAKGNILERFSAQQFPDLHSELNLSSLELGDSALYFCASSVEGQSYNEQFFGPGTRLTVL.

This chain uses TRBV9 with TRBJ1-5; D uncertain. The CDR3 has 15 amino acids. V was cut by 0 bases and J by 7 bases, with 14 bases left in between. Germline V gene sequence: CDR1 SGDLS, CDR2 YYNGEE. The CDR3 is CASSVGQDSGQPQHF. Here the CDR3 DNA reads TGTGCCAGCAGCGTAGGGCAGGATTCGGGGCAGCCCCAGCATTTT. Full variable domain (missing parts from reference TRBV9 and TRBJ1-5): DSGVTQTPKHLITATGQRVTLRCSPRSGDLSVYWYQQSLDQGLQFLIQYYNGEERAKGNILERFSAQQFPDLHSELNLSSLELGDSALYFCASSVGQDSGQPQHFGDGTRLSIL.

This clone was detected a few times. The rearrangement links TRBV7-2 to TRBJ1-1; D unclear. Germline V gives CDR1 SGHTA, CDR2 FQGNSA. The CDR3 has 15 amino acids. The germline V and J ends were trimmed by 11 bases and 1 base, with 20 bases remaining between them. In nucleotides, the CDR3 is TGTGCCTCTCAGCCTGGGTCCCCCTCGAACACTGAAGCTTTCTTT. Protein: CASQPGSPSNTEAFF.

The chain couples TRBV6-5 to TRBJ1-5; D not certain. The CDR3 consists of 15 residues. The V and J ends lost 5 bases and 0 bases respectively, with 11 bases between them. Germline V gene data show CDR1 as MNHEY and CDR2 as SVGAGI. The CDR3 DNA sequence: TGTGCCAGCAGTACAGCTCTCTCTAGCAATCAGCCCCAGCATTTT. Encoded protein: CASSTALSSNQPQHF.

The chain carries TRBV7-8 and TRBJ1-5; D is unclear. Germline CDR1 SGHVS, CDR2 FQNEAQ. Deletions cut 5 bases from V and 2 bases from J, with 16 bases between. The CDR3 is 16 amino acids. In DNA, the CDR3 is TGTGCCAGCAGCGTATGGCGGGGAGGCGGCAATCAGCCCCAGCATTTT. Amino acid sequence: CASSVWRGGGNQPQHF.

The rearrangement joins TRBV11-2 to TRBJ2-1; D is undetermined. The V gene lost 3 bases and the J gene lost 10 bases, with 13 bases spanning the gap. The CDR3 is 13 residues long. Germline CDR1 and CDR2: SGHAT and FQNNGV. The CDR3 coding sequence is TGTGCCAGCAGCTTTTTCCCGGGTCTAGAGCAGTTCTTC. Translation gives CASSFFPGLEQFF.

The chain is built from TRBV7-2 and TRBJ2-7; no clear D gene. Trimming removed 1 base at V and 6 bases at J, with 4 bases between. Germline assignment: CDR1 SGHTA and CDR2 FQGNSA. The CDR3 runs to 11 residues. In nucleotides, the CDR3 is TGTGCCAGCAGCTTAGGGGTCGAGCAGTACTTC. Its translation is CASSLGVEQYF.

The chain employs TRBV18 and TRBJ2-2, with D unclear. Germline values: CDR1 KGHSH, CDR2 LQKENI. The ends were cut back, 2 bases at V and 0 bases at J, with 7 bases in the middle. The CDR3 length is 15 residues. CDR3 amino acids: CASSPAGPNTGELFF. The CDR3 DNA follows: TGTGCCAGCTCACCAGCAGGACCGAACACCGGGGAGCTGTTTTTT.

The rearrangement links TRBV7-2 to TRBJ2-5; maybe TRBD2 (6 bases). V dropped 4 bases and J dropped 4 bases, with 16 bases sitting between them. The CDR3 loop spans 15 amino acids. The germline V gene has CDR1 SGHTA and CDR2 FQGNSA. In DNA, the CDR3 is TGTGCCAGCAGCTCACTGGCTGGGGGGAGAGAGACCCAGTACTTC. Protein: CASSSLAGGRETQYF.

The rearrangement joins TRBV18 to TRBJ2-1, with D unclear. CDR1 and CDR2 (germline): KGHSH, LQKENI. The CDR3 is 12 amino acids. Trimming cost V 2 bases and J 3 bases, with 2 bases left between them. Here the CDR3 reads CASSPDYNEQFF. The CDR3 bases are TGTGCCAGCTCACCAGACTACAATGAGCAGTTCTTC. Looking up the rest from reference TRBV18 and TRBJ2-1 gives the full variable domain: NAGVMQNPRHLVRRRGQEARLRCSPMKGHSHVYWYRQLPEEGLKFMVYLQKENIIDESGMPKERFSAEFPKEGPSILRIQQVVRGDSAAYFCASSPDYNEQFFGPGTRLTVL.

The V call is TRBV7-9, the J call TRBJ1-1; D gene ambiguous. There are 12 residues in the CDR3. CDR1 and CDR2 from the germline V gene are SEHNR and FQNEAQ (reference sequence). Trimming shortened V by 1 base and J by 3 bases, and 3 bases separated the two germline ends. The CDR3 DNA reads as TGTGCCAGCAGCTTAGTGCACACTGAAGCTTTCTTT. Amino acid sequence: CASSLVHTEAFF.

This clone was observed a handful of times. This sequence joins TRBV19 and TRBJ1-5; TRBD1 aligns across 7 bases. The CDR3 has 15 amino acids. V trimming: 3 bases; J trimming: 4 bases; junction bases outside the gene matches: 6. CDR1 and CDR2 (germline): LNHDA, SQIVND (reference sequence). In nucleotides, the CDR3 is TGTGCCAGTAGTATTAAGGACAGGCCTAATCAGCCCCAGCATTTT. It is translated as CASSIKDRPNQPQHF.

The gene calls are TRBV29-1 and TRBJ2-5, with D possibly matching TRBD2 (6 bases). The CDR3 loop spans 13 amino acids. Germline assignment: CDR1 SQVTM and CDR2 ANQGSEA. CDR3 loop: CSLFSRAEGTQYF. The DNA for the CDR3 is TGCAGTCTCTTCTCCAGGGCGGAGGGGACCCAGTACTTC. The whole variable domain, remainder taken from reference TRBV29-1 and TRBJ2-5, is SAVISQKPSRDICQRGTSLTIQCQVDSQVTMMFWYRQQPGQSLTLIATANQGSEATYESGFVIDKFPISRPNLTFSTLTVSNMSPEDSSIYLCSLFSRAEGTQYFGPGTRLLVL.

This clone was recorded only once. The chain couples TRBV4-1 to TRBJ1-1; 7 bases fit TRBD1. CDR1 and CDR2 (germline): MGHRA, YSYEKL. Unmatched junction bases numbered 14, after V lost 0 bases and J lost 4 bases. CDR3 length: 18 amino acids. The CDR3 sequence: CASSQDRGLRGKGTEAFF. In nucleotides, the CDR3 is TGCGCCAGCAGCCAAGATCGAGGTCTCAGGGGGAAGGGCACTGAAGCTTTCTTT.

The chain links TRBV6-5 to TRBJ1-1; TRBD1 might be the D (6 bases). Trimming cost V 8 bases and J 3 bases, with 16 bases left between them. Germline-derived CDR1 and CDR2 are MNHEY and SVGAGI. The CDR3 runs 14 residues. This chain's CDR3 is CASSLAGEDTEAFF. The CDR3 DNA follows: TGTGCCAGCTCCCTCGCAGGGGAGGACACTGAAGCTTTCTTT.

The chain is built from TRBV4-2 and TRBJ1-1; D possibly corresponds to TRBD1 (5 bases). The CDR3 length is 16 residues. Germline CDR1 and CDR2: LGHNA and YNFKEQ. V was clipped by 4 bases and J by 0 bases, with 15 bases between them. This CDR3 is CASSPKRGTVNTEAFF. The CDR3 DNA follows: TGTGCCAGCAGCCCTAAGCGCGGGACCGTGAACACTGAAGCTTTCTTT.

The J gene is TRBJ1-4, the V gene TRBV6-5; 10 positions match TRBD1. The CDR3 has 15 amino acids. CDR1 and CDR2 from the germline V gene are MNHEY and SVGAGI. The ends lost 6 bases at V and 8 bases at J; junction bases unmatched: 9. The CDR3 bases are TGTGCCAGCAGCCAAAGGAGGACAGGGGGAGAAAAACTGTTTTTT. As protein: CASSQRRTGGEKLFF.

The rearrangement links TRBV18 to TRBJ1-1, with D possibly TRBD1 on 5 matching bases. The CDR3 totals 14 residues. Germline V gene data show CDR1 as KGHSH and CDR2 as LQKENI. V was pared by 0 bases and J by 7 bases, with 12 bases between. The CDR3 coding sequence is TGTGCCAGCTCACCACCGGCCCGGGGGGGTGAAGCTTTCTTT. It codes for CASSPPARGGEAFF.

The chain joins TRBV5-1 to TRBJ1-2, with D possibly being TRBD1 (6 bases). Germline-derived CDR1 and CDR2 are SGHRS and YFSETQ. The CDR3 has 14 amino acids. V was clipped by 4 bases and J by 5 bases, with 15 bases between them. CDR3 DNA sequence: TGCGCCAGCAGCACGGGACAAACCGGTTATGGCTACACCTTC. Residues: CASSTGQTGYGYTF.

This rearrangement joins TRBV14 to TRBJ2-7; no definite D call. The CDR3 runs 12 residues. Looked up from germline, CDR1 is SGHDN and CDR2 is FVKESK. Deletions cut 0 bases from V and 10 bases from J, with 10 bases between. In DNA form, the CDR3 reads TGTGCCAGCAGCCAAGAAGGGCCTCCCCAGTACTTC. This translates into CASSQEGPPQYF.